These T cell receptor beta chains were read from a single sample in a study of blood T cell repertoires in COVID-19. Generated by immunoSEQ multiplex PCR, the TCRdb table keeps only in-frame clones and is missing some. The sample includes hundreds of thousands of clones, around 90% seen only once; the top ten take roughly 0.78%. Sequenced sample: peripheral blood. Source of these receptors: a man younger than 30 with COVID-19, enrolled during active disease. Each CDR3 is given with its conserved first and last residue. D genes are given only for firm matches. For some rows the clone size is stated as once, few or many, or as a class when expanded; others skip it.

clone_size: -; d_call: TRBD1; v_call: TRBV29-1; j_call: TRBJ2-7; cdr3_nt: TGCAGCGTGACAGGGGGCACGGGCGAGCAGTACTTC; cdr3_aa: CSVTGGTGEQYF
clone_size: few; d_call: -; v_call: TRBV2; j_call: TRBJ2-1; cdr3_nt: TGTGCCAGCAGTGAAGCGCTTCACTCCGGTAGTGAGCAGTTCTTC; cdr3_aa: CASSEALHSGSEQFF
clone_size: once; d_call: TRBD2; v_call: TRBV5-1; j_call: TRBJ2-7; cdr3_nt: TGCGCCAGCAGCTTGGTATTCGCCGGACTAGCGGGAGGGGGTGAGCAGTACTTC; cdr3_aa: CASSLVFAGLAGGGEQYF
clone_size: -; d_call: -; v_call: TRBV5-4; j_call: TRBJ1-1; cdr3_nt: TGTGCCAGCAGCTTGTACGGGATGAACACTGAAGCTTTCTTT; cdr3_aa: CASSLYGMNTEAFF
clone_size: -; d_call: -; v_call: TRBV6-5; j_call: TRBJ1-5; cdr3_nt: TGTGCCAGCAGGAACAGGGAGAATCAGCCCCAGCATTTT; cdr3_aa: CASRNRENQPQHF
clone_size: -; d_call: TRBD2; v_call: TRBV9; j_call: TRBJ2-7; cdr3_nt: TGTGCCAGCAGCGTAATGGCTAGCGGGAGCAACGAGCAGTACTTC; cdr3_aa: CASSVMASGSNEQYF
clone_size: -; d_call: TRBD2; v_call: TRBV7-3; j_call: TRBJ2-1; cdr3_nt: TGTGCCAGCAGCTGGGGACTAGCGCTAAACAATGAGCAGTTCTTC; cdr3_aa: CASSWGLALNNEQFF
clone_size: -; d_call: -; v_call: TRBV27; j_call: TRBJ2-1; cdr3_nt: TGTGCCAGCAGGGACTATACTGGTAATGAGCAGTTCTTC; cdr3_aa: CASRDYTGNEQFF
clone_size: once; d_call: -; v_call: TRBV9; j_call: TRBJ2-7; cdr3_nt: TGTGCCAGCAGCATCGACTCGAGAGGATCCGACGAGCAGTACTTC; cdr3_aa: CASSIDSRGSDEQYF
clone_size: -; d_call: -; v_call: TRBV24-1; j_call: TRBJ2-1; cdr3_nt: TGTGCCACCAGTGAAGTCGCCTCGCGAAAGAATGAGCAGTTCTTC; cdr3_aa: CATSEVASRKNEQFF
clone_size: -; d_call: -; v_call: TRBV5-6; j_call: TRBJ2-4; cdr3_nt: TGTGCCAGCAGCTTGGGGCAGACCAAAAACATTCAGTACTTC; cdr3_aa: CASSLGQTKNIQYF
clone_size: -; d_call: TRBD2; v_call: TRBV13; j_call: TRBJ2-7; cdr3_nt: TGTGCCAGCAGTTTATCGGGACTATCCTACGAGCAGTACTTC; cdr3_aa: CASSLSGLSYEQYF
clone_size: -; d_call: -; v_call: TRBV9; j_call: TRBJ1-3; cdr3_nt: TGTGCCAGCAGCCCCAGGGATTCCTCTGGAAACACCATATATTTT; cdr3_aa: CASSPRDSSGNTIYF
clone_size: -; d_call: -; v_call: TRBV7-6; j_call: TRBJ2-2; cdr3_nt: TGTGCCAGCAGCTTAGCACAAGGGACACCTCGACCGGGGACCGGGGAGCTGTTTTTT; cdr3_aa: CASSLAQGTPRPGTGELFF
clone_size: -; d_call: TRBD2; v_call: TRBV14; j_call: TRBJ2-1; cdr3_nt: TGTGCCAGCAGCCTAACTCTAGCGGGAGGGCGCAATGAGCAGTTCTTC; cdr3_aa: CASSLTLAGGRNEQFF
clone_size: -; d_call: -; v_call: TRBV2; j_call: TRBJ2-5; cdr3_nt: TGTGCCAGCCGGAAGGGGCCACAAGAGACCCAGTACTTC; cdr3_aa: CASRKGPQETQYF
clone_size: -; d_call: -; v_call: TRBV6-5; j_call: TRBJ1-2; cdr3_nt: TGTGCCAGCAGTAATACAGATAACTATGGCTACACCTTC; cdr3_aa: CASSNTDNYGYTF
clone_size: -; d_call: TRBD1; v_call: TRBV14; j_call: TRBJ1-2; cdr3_nt: TGTGCCAGCAGTCGTTTCGGGACAGAGGGCTATGGCTACACCTTC; cdr3_aa: CASSRFGTEGYGYTF
clone_size: once; d_call: TRBD2; v_call: TRBV5-1; j_call: TRBJ2-2; cdr3_nt: TGCGCCAGCAGAAATGGGACTAGCGTTTACACCGGGGAGCTGTTTTTT; cdr3_aa: CASRNGTSVYTGELFF
clone_size: once; d_call: TRBD2; v_call: TRBV11-2; j_call: TRBJ2-3; cdr3_nt: TGTGCCAGCAGCTCACACTTAGCGGGTACAACAGATACGCAGTATTTT; cdr3_aa: CASSSHLAGTTDTQYF
clone_size: once; d_call: -; v_call: TRBV7-6; j_call: TRBJ2-7; cdr3_nt: TGTGCCAGCAGCCCCGGGACATACTACGAGCAGTACTTC; cdr3_aa: CASSPGTYYEQYF
clone_size: -; d_call: TRBD2; v_call: TRBV4-1; j_call: TRBJ2-1; cdr3_nt: TGCGCCAGCAGCCAAGTCGGACTAGCGGGAACCAATGAGCAGTTCTTC; cdr3_aa: CASSQVGLAGTNEQFF
clone_size: -; d_call: TRBD1; v_call: TRBV5-4; j_call: TRBJ1-6; cdr3_nt: TGTGCCAGCAGCTCCGGAGGGACAGGGGGCGCGGGTTCACCCCTCCACTTT; cdr3_aa: CASSSGGTGGAGSPLHF
clone_size: -; d_call: TRBD1; v_call: TRBV5-1; j_call: TRBJ2-1; cdr3_nt: TGCGCCAGCAGCTTAAGGACAGGCTCCTACAATGAGCAGTTCTTC; cdr3_aa: CASSLRTGSYNEQFF
clone_size: -; d_call: TRBD1; v_call: TRBV4-1; j_call: TRBJ2-2; cdr3_nt: TGCGCCAGCAGCCAAGCTTCAGGGGGCTCCGGGGAGCTGTTTTTT; cdr3_aa: CASSQASGGSGELFF
clone_size: -; d_call: -; v_call: TRBV12-3/TRBV12-4; j_call: TRBJ1-1; cdr3_nt: TGTGCCAGCAATGCGGGGGCGACTGAAGCTTTCTTT; cdr3_aa: CASNAGATEAFF
clone_size: -; d_call: TRBD2; v_call: TRBV10-1; j_call: TRBJ2-1; cdr3_nt: TGCGCCAGCAGCGGCATCGGGACTAGACATCGGGAGCAGTTCTTC; cdr3_aa: CASSGIGTRHREQFF
clone_size: once; d_call: TRBD1; v_call: TRBV7-6; j_call: TRBJ1-1; cdr3_nt: TGTGCCAGCAGCTTAGCCCCCGACAGGGTGAACACTGAAGCTTTCTTT; cdr3_aa: CASSLAPDRVNTEAFF
clone_size: -; d_call: -; v_call: TRBV7-2; j_call: TRBJ2-5; cdr3_nt: TGTGCCAGCACCCCTTCCCTAGCGAAGACCCAGTACTTC; cdr3_aa: CASTPSLAKTQYF
clone_size: few; d_call: TRBD2; v_call: TRBV6-5; j_call: TRBJ2-1; cdr3_nt: TGTGCCAGCAGTTACTCCCTAGCGGCGAATGAGCAGTTCTTC; cdr3_aa: CASSYSLAANEQFF
clone_size: -; d_call: -; v_call: TRBV5-1; j_call: TRBJ2-6; cdr3_nt: TGCGCCAGCAGCTTATACAGGTCTGGGGCCAACGTCCTGACTTTC; cdr3_aa: CASSLYRSGANVLTF
clone_size: -; d_call: -; v_call: TRBV5-1; j_call: TRBJ2-3; cdr3_nt: TGCGCCAGCAGCTTGGGCGGGGAGAGTTACACAGATACGCAGTATTTT; cdr3_aa: CASSLGGESYTDTQYF
clone_size: -; d_call: TRBD1; v_call: TRBV25-1; j_call: TRBJ2-5; cdr3_nt: TGTGCCAGCAGTGAACCGGGACAGGGGGCGCGAGGGGAGACCCAGTACTTC; cdr3_aa: CASSEPGQGARGETQYF
clone_size: -; d_call: TRBD1; v_call: TRBV20-1; j_call: TRBJ1-5; cdr3_nt: TGCAGTGCTAGTCCGACAGGGCGGAATCCCCAGCATTTT; cdr3_aa: CSASPTGRNPQHF
clone_size: -; d_call: TRBD2; v_call: TRBV6-4; j_call: TRBJ2-7; cdr3_nt: TGTGCCAGCGGGACTAGCGGCTCCTACGAGCAGTACTTC; cdr3_aa: CASGTSGSYEQYF
clone_size: -; d_call: -; v_call: TRBV6-5; j_call: TRBJ2-1; cdr3_nt: TGTGCCGCGCAGATAGCGGCGGGCTACAATGAGCAGTTCTTC; cdr3_aa: CAAQIAAGYNEQFF
clone_size: -; d_call: TRBD1; v_call: TRBV7-9; j_call: TRBJ1-2; cdr3_nt: TGTGCCAGCAGCTCCACGCTACAGGGGGGGTATGGCTACACCTTC; cdr3_aa: CASSSTLQGGYGYTF
clone_size: -; d_call: -; v_call: TRBV4-1; j_call: TRBJ1-5; cdr3_nt: TGCGCCAGCAGCCAAGATCTCGACAGGTCCGGGGATAGCAATCAGCCCCAGCATTTT; cdr3_aa: CASSQDLDRSGDSNQPQHF
clone_size: -; d_call: -; v_call: TRBV28; j_call: TRBJ2-6; cdr3_nt: TGTGCCAGCAGTTATGGGTGGGGCGCTGGGGCCAACGTCCTGACTTTC; cdr3_aa: CASSYGWGAGANVLTF
clone_size: -; d_call: TRBD2; v_call: TRBV30; j_call: TRBJ2-7; cdr3_nt: TGTGCCTGGAGTAAGGGACTAGCGGGATTCGACGAGCAGTACTTC; cdr3_aa: CAWSKGLAGFDEQYF
clone_size: -; d_call: TRBD1; v_call: TRBV19; j_call: TRBJ2-2; cdr3_nt: TGTGCCAGTAGTAAGCCTGGACAGGGTGCGGACACCGGGGAGCTGTTTTTT; cdr3_aa: CASSKPGQGADTGELFF
clone_size: -; d_call: TRBD2; v_call: TRBV5-1; j_call: TRBJ2-1; cdr3_nt: TGCGCCAGCAGTAAAGAACTAGCGGCGTCCTACAATGAGCAGTTCTTC; cdr3_aa: CASSKELAASYNEQFF
clone_size: -; d_call: -; v_call: TRBV7-2; j_call: TRBJ2-7; cdr3_nt: TGTGCCAGCAGCCCCCGGGACACGTCTGAAGGGTATTACTTC; cdr3_aa: CASSPRDTSEGYYF
clone_size: -; d_call: -; v_call: TRBV19; j_call: TRBJ2-2; cdr3_nt: TGTGCCAGTACCCCCCGGGGAGGAGGGCCCAGGTCAAGGGAGCTGTTTTTT; cdr3_aa: CASTPRGGGPRSRELFF
clone_size: -; d_call: -; v_call: TRBV6-2/TRBV6-3; j_call: TRBJ2-6; cdr3_nt: TGTGCCAGCAGTTACGTGGCAGGGGCGCCTGGGGCCAACGTCCTGACTTTC; cdr3_aa: CASSYVAGAPGANVLTF
clone_size: once; d_call: TRBD2; v_call: TRBV6-6; j_call: TRBJ2-3; cdr3_nt: TGTGCCAGCAGACTAGCGGGAGGGCCCGCAGATACGCAGTATTTT; cdr3_aa: CASRLAGGPADTQYF
clone_size: -; d_call: -; v_call: TRBV5-4; j_call: TRBJ1-6; cdr3_nt: TGTGCCAGCAGCTTGTACGGGTCCTATAATTCACCCCTCCACTTT; cdr3_aa: CASSLYGSYNSPLHF
clone_size: -; d_call: -; v_call: TRBV19; j_call: TRBJ1-5; cdr3_nt: TGTGCCAGTAAGAACTCCGGGGATCAGCCCCAGCATTTT; cdr3_aa: CASKNSGDQPQHF
clone_size: -; d_call: -; v_call: TRBV30; j_call: TRBJ1-1; cdr3_nt: TGTGCCTGGAACCTATTTAACACTGAAGCTTTCTTT; cdr3_aa: CAWNLFNTEAFF
clone_size: -; d_call: TRBD1; v_call: TRBV11-3; j_call: TRBJ2-7; cdr3_nt: TGTGCCAGCAGCCCCCGGACAGGGTGGGACGAGCAGTACTTC; cdr3_aa: CASSPRTGWDEQYF
clone_size: -; d_call: TRBD1; v_call: TRBV5-8; j_call: TRBJ1-4; cdr3_nt: TGTGCCAGCTCCTCAAATCGGGACAGCAATGAAAAACTGTTTTTT; cdr3_aa: CASSSNRDSNEKLFF
clone_size: once; d_call: TRBD1; v_call: TRBV5-1; j_call: TRBJ1-1; cdr3_nt: TGCGCCAGCAGCTTGGGATATTCCTCCGGGACAGGGGGCACTGAAGCTTTCTTT; cdr3_aa: CASSLGYSSGTGGTEAFF
clone_size: -; d_call: TRBD1; v_call: TRBV27; j_call: TRBJ1-2; cdr3_nt: TGTGCCAGCAGTTTGGACAGGGCTCACTATGGCTACACCTTC; cdr3_aa: CASSLDRAHYGYTF
clone_size: -; d_call: TRBD1; v_call: TRBV6-1; j_call: TRBJ1-1; cdr3_nt: TGTGCCAGCAGTGAAAGAGGGACAGGGAACACTGAAGCTTTCTTT; cdr3_aa: CASSERGTGNTEAFF
clone_size: -; d_call: TRBD1; v_call: TRBV19; j_call: TRBJ1-4; cdr3_nt: TGTGCCAGTAGTCGGGACAGGGGGCAGGAAAAACTGTTTTTT; cdr3_aa: CASSRDRGQEKLFF